This record covers a single T cell receptor (beta chain). Other DNA sequences in the sample encode the same CDR3. These data belong to a study of T cell responses to AZD1222 COVID-19 vaccine. Trimming took 6 bases from V and 1 from J, leaving 9 bases between them. Germline loops: CDR1 MDHEN, CDR2 SYDVKM. CDR3 size: 13 residues. Only in-frame clones appear in the TCRdb table, and some are missing; sequencing was by immunoSEQ multiplex PCR. This table has 60,000 to 85,000 clones, roughly 91% appearing once. Sequencing was performed on peripheral blood, taken 28 days after the second dose of the MenACWY control vaccine. This chain links TRBV28 with TRBJ1-1; tentatively, D is TRBD1 (5 bases). This receptor was taken from an adult who received the MenACWY meningococcal vaccine as a control. CDR3 sequence: CASRGQGNTEAFF. The CDR3 DNA reads as TGTGCCAGCAGAGGCCAGGGGAACACTGAAGCTTTCTTT.